This paragraph covers one T cell receptor (beta chain) sequence. Other DNA sequences of this sample code for an identical CDR3. The data derive from a study of blood T cell repertoires in COVID-19. In the authors' workflow: Counts of nucleated cells, estimated from reference gene primer amplification, were obtained. Method: immunoSEQ multiplex PCR; TCRdb's copy keeps in-frame clones and lacks some. V, J and clone size derive from that table, while D and trimming were established from the DNA sequence. The sample carries a few hundred thousand clones, about 91% recorded once. V dropped 3 bases and J dropped 7; count of bases not matched to a gene: 4. The germline V gene has CDR1 SEHNR and CDR2 FQNEAQ (reference sequence). The length of the CDR3 is 14 residues. Study members were between about 18 and 95 years old and lived in 24 US regions.

This sequence joins TRBV7-9 and TRBJ1-5, with 9 bases fitting TRBD1. The receptor comes from a woman aged 50 to 60 with acute COVID-19. Sequenced input: PBMCs or T cells enriched from blood (not recorded which). As DNA, the CDR3 is TGTGCCAGCAGCTTGGGACAGGGCGGGCAGCCCCAGCATTTT. Protein sequence: CASSLGQGGQPQHF.